These 13 T cell receptor beta chains were all obtained from the same sample, sequenced in a study of CXCR3-negative and CXCR3-positive naive CD8 T cells. Whole-study findings and limits: CXCR3-negative naive cells had less hydrophobic TRB CDR3s than did CXCR3-positive naive cells.

Preparation of TRB cDNA libraries relied on 5' RACE carrying UMI labels. TCRdb reprocessed the 5' RACE reads, with one entry per CDR3 protein and no DNA. Seen in this sample are approximately 140,000 distinct CDR3 sequences; the ten most common clones hold about 0.27%. No antigen has been identified for these receptors. Material for sequencing was naive CXCR3+ CD8+ T cells from blood. Subset in this sample: CD45RO-CCR7+CD27+CD95- naive CD8+ T cells expressing CXCR3 (TNR3+). The receptors come from a human donor in good health. Some clones in this sample may be carry-over from other donors' samples.

This chain links TRBV29-1 with TRBJ2-3; checking the TCRdb D call of TRBD1 is not possible without DNA. Germline-derived CDR1 and CDR2 are SQVTM and ANQGSEA. The CDR3 sequence is 17 residues long. The CDR3 protein is CSVEDVRTGGGTDTQYF.

J is TRBJ2-3 and V is TRBV29-1; TCRdb's D call, TRBD1, is unchecked because there is no DNA. Germline V gives CDR1 SQVTM, CDR2 ANQGSEA. The CDR3 totals 15 residues. CDR3 loop: CSVEEGQVFMDTQYF.

The chain uses TRBV4-2 and TRBJ2-7; TCRdb lists TRBD1, though no DNA is available to test this call. There are 14 residues in the CDR3. Germline V lookup: CDR1 LGHNA, CDR2 YNFKEQ. CDR3 amino acids: CASSPAFGGSEQYF.

The J gene is TRBJ2-7, the V gene TRBV7-6; with no DNA, the TCRdb D assignment of TRBD2 cannot be verified. The CDR3 sequence is 15 residues long. In germline, CDR1 is SGHVS, CDR2 FNYEAQ. The CDR3 protein is CASSSGLAAPGEQYF.

The chain combines TRBV5-4 with TRBJ2-1; TCRdb gives TRBD2 as the D gene, but with no DNA this cannot be confirmed. Per germline, CDR1 SGHNT and CDR2 YYREEE (reference sequence). The CDR3 spans 13 residues. CDR3 in amino acids: CASRGLADNEQFF. Full variable domain (missing parts from reference TRBV5-4 and TRBJ2-1): ETGVTQSPTHLIKTRGQQVTLRCSSQSGHNTVSWYQQALGQGPQFIFQYYREEENGRGNFPPRFSGLQFPNYSSELNVNALELDDSALYLCASRGLADNEQFFGPGTRLTVL.

This sequence joins TRBV20-1 and TRBJ1-2; the TRBD1 assignment by TCRdb is unverifiable without DNA. CDR3 length equals 17 residues. Germline CDR1 is DFQATT and CDR2 is SNEGSKA (reference sequence). CDR3 residues: CSARRTGGEAPNYGYTF.

The V gene is TRBV14, the J gene TRBJ2-3; TCRdb lists TRBD1, though no DNA is available to test this call. The CDR3 is made up of 14 amino acids. CDR1 is SGHDN, CDR2 FVKESK, per germline. CDR3 loop: CASTRTVGTDTQYF. The full variable domain, completed using reference TRBV14 and TRBJ2-3, is EAGVTQFPSHSVIEKGQTVTLRCDPISGHDNLYWYRRVMGKEIKFLLHFVKESKQDESGMPNNRFLAERTGGTYSTLKVQPAELEDSGVYFCASTRTVGTDTQYFGPGTRLTVL.

The V gene is TRBV19, the J gene TRBJ1-5. The CDR3 consists of 15 residues. Per germline, CDR1 LNHDA and CDR2 SQIVND (reference sequence). CDR3 sequence: CASSTYTEINQPQHF.

This chain links TRBV19 with TRBJ2-7; TCRdb lists TRBD1, though no DNA is available to test this call. The CDR3 has 13 residues. Germline-derived CDR1 and CDR2 are LNHDA and SQIVND (reference sequence). The CDR3 reads CASSKGQGYEQYF.

The V and J genes are TRBV2 and TRBJ1-2; without DNA, the TCRdb call of TRBD1 cannot be checked. This CDR3 is built from 17 residues. Looked up from germline, CDR1 is SNHLY and CDR2 is FYNNEI. Here the CDR3 reads CASSEAGQNPVNGGYTF. Using reference TRBV2 and TRBJ1-2 for the parts outside the CDR3, the full variable domain is EPEVTQTPSHQVTQMGQEVILRCVPISNHLYFYWYRQILGQKVEFLVSFYNNEISEKSEIFDDQFSVERPDGSNFTLKIRSTKLEDSAMYFCASSEAGQNPVNGGYTFGSGTRLTVV.

This CDR3 reads CASSLSGGASEQFF. The chain couples TRBV12-3 or TRBV12-4 to TRBJ2-1; TCRdb designates TRBD1, a call that cannot be tested without DNA. The CDR3 length is 14 residues.

The J gene is TRBJ2-3, the V gene TRBV6-1; TCRdb selects TRBD1, and the lack of DNA leaves this call unchecked. The CDR3 spans 17 residues. In germline, CDR1 is MNHNS, CDR2 SASEGT. The CDR3 loop is CASSELWGTSSTDTQYF.

The rearrangement links TRBV7-9 to TRBJ2-3; TCRdb gives TRBD1 as the D gene, but with no DNA this cannot be confirmed. The CDR3 length is 16 residues. Looked up from germline, CDR1 is SEHNR and CDR2 is FQNEAQ (reference sequence). CDR3 protein: CASSSLDSSSTDTQYF.